This TCR beta chain originates from a study of CD8 T cells in ankylosing spondylitis. V lost 2 bases to trimming and J lost 5 bases, with 17 bases between them. The CDR3 is 15 residues long. CDR1 is SGHRS, CDR2 YFSETQ, per germline. There are many counts of this clonotype. The antigen is not known. Study-level findings and limits: Within matched ankylosing spondylitis synovial fluid, disease-linked clones were reportedly significantly enriched. Blood of patients with ankylosing spondylitis appeared to be characterized by a TCR beta motif of fewer than 10 highly homologous variants.

Preparation of TCR beta libraries was done by quantitative 5'-RACE with molecular barcodes. One entry per CDR3 protein results from TCRdb running MiXCR on the 5' RACE reads. The sample carries approximately 240,000 distinct CDR3 sequences, more than 20% recorded once. The V gene is TRBV5-1, the J gene TRBJ2-7; TRBD2 might be the D (6 bases). The source is a male donor with ankylosing spondylitis or in good health (not recorded which). Sequences were obtained from blood, either unsorted or a sorted T cell fraction (not recorded which). This chain's CDR3 is CASSFSTAGRDEQYF. The DNA of the CDR3 is TGCGCCAGCAGCTTTTCGACGGCGGGAAGGGACGAGCAGTACTTC.